A single sample is the source of the 6 T cell receptor beta chains below, sequenced in a study of shared T cell receptors in the human thymus. Method: immunoSEQ multiplex PCR; TCRdb's copy keeps in-frame clones and lacks some. The table shows hundreds of thousands of clones, with approximately 87% occurring only once. This sample was shared with a second study, whose subject was human thymus T cells.

Sequencing input: thymocytes. The source is a boy in the first two years of life with a congenital heart defect.

This clone came up a few times. The V gene is TRBV6-1, the J gene TRBJ1-4, with D uncertain. Trimming stripped 4 bases from V and 4 bases from J, with 16 bases between. The CDR3 contains 16 residues. The germline CDR1 and CDR2 sequences are MNHNS and SASEGT. The CDR3 region is CASSAQYSTINEKLFF. The CDR3 nucleotides are TGTGCCAGCAGTGCACAGTACAGTACCATTAATGAAAAACTGTTTTTT.

V usage is TRBV5-6 and J usage is TRBJ2-7; 13 bases are shared with TRBD2. The CDR3 sequence is 15 residues long. V lost 1 base and J lost 7; bases outside the gene matches: 5. Germline values: CDR1 SGHDT, CDR2 YYEEEE. Here the CDR3 DNA reads TGTGCCAGCAGCTTGACTAGCGGGAGGGCCCGGGAGCAGTACTTC. Translation gives CASSLTSGRAREQYF.

The chain recombines TRBV28 with TRBJ2-5; 11 bases map to TRBD2. This CDR3 is 17 amino acids long. Trimming cost V 2 bases and J 5 bases; bases outside gene matches: 10. Germline CDR1 and CDR2: MDHEN and SYDVKM. DNA of the CDR3: TGTGCCAGCAGTTTAATAGTTAGCGGGAGGGCCGGCGAGACCCAGTACTTC. Translated: CASSLIVSGRAGETQYF.

The chain links TRBV2 to TRBJ2-2; D possibly corresponds to TRBD2 (7 bases). The CDR3 has 15 amino acids. Germline-derived CDR1 and CDR2 are SNHLY and FYNNEI. V was clipped by 4 bases and J by 4 bases, with 13 bases between them. The CDR3 loop reads CASSGGGESTGELFF. CDR3 nucleotide sequence: TGTGCCAGCAGTGGAGGGGGGGAGAGCACCGGGGAGCTGTTTTTT. The whole variable domain, filled in from reference TRBV2 and TRBJ2-2, reads EPEVTQTPSHQVTQMGQEVILRCVPISNHLYFYWYRQILGQKVEFLVSFYNNEISEKSEIFDDQFSVERPDGSNFTLKIRSTKLEDSAMYFCASSGGGESTGELFFGEGSRLTVL.

The chain combines TRBV19 with TRBJ1-4; 12 positions agree with TRBD1. V was pared by 5 bases and J by 0 bases, with 13 bases of the junction left unmatched. Germline V CDR1 and CDR2: LNHDA, SQIVND (reference sequence). The length of the CDR3 is 20 residues. The CDR3 region is CASSPGQGANRTPTNEKLFF. CDR3 sequence (DNA): TGTGCCAGTAGTCCGGGACAGGGGGCTAACAGAACCCCAACTAATGAAAAACTGTTTTTT. Full variable domain (outside the CDR3, taken from reference TRBV19 and TRBJ1-4): DGGITQSPKYLFRKEGQNVTLSCEQNLNHDAMYWYRQDPGQGLRLIYYSQIVNDFQKGDIAEGYSVSREKKESFPLTVTSAQKNPTAFYLCASSPGQGANRTPTNEKLFFGSGTQLSVL.

This clone was counted only a few times. This chain connects TRBV19 to TRBJ1-1; 9 bases are shared with TRBD1. Trimming cost V 3 bases and J 1 base; bases outside gene matches: 0. CDR1 is LNHDA and CDR2 is SQIVND in the germline V gene (reference sequence). The CDR3 has 14 residues. CDR3 amino acids: CASSMDRGNTEAFF. Here the CDR3 DNA reads TGTGCCAGTAGTATGGACAGGGGGAACACTGAAGCTTTCTTT.